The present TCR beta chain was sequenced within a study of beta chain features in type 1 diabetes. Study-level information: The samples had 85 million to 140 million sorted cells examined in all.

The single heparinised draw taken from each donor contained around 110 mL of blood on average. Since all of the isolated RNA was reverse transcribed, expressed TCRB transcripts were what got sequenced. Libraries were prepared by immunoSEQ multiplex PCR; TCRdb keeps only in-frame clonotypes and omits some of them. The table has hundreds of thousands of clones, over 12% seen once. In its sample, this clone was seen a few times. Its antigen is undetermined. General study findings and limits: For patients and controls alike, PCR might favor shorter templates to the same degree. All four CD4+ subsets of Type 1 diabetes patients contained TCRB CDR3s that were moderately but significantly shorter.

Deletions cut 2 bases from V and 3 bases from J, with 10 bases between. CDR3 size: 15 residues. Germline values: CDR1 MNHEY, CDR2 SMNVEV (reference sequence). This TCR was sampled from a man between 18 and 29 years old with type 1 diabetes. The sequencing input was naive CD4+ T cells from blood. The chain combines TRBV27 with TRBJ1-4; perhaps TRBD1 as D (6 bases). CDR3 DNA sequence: TGTGCCAGCAGTTTAAGTTGGACAGCTAATGAAAAACTGTTTTTT. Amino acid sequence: CASSLSWTANEKLFF.